A selection of T cell receptor beta chains follows, all from one sample in a study of T cell repertoires in cytomegalovirus infection. A single record per CDR3 protein comes from TCRdb applying MiXCR to the reads. The data contain approximately 390,000 distinct CDR3 sequences, about 32% of them seen just once; the ten biggest clones take up about 13%. No cognate antigen is known for these TCRs. The specimen comprised cultured PBMCs, sampled from culture after CMV antigen stimulation. These receptors all stem from a human donor in good health (CMV status not recorded). Some clones in this sample may be carry-over from other donors' samples. CDR3s include the opening cysteine and the closing phenylalanine or tryptophan. D genes are given only for firm matches. Clone sizes are given selectively: once, few, many, or a class where the clone is expanded.

V,length,size,J,D,CDR3,DNA
TRBV28,16,.,TRBJ1-2,.,CASSPSGVQGVYGYTF,TGTGCCAGCAGTCCCTCTGGGGTCCAGGGAGTATATGGCTACACCTTC
TRBV7-8,16,.,TRBJ1-1,TRBD1,CASRKTAGQVNTEAFF,TGTGCCAGCAGAAAGACAGCTGGACAGGTGAACACTGAAGCTTTCTTT
TRBV20-1,15,.,TRBJ2-7,TRBD2,CSARDSGRARGEQYF,TGCAGTGCTAGAGACAGCGGGAGGGCCCGTGGCGAGCAGTACTTC
TRBV6-6,17,.,TRBJ2-3,TRBD2,CASSYFGLATSTDTQYF,TGTGCCAGCAGTTACTTCGGACTAGCTACCTCCACAGATACGCAGTATTTT
TRBV12-3/TRBV12-4,15,.,TRBJ2-3,TRBD2,CASRGGSGGTDTQYF,TGTGCCAGCCGTGGGGGTAGCGGGGGCACAGATACGCAGTATTTT
TRBV29-1,16,many,TRBJ2-5,.,CSILGRGRRYQETQYF,TGCAGCATACTAGGAAGGGGCAGGAGGTACCAAGAGACCCAGTACTTC
TRBV6-2/TRBV6-3,17,few,TRBJ2-7,TRBD2,CASSLRTSGAYSYEQYF,TGTGCCAGCAGTTTGCGGACTAGCGGAGCATACTCCTACGAGCAGTACTTC
TRBV7-2,16,many,TRBJ1-6,.,CASSLEGDWWNSPLHF,TGTGCCAGCAGCTTAGAGGGAGATTGGTGGAATTCACCCCTCCACTTT
TRBV12-3/TRBV12-4,17,few,TRBJ2-1,TRBD2,CASRKKGLATLYNEQFF,TGTGCCAGCAGGAAAAAAGGACTAGCGACCCTTTACAATGAGCAGTTCTTC
TRBV10-3,15,few,TRBJ2-1,TRBD2,CAIRGTSGAYNEQFF,TGTGCCATCAGGGGGACCAGCGGGGCCTACAATGAGCAGTTCTTC
TRBV12-3/TRBV12-4,13,few,TRBJ1-1,.,CASSLEVSTEAFF,TGTGCCAGCAGTTTAGAGGTTTCCACTGAAGCTTTCTTT
TRBV6-6,16,few,TRBJ2-1,TRBD1,CASSYPGTGLGNEQFF,TGTGCCAGCAGTTACCCCGGGACAGGGTTAGGAAATGAGCAGTTCTTC
TRBV27,15,.,TRBJ1-5,.,CASSPRTESNQPQHF,TGTGCCAGCAGTCCCCGGACGGAGAGCAATCAGCCCCAGCATTTT
TRBV4-1,20,.,TRBJ2-2,TRBD2,CASSLDLFSLAGVNTGELFF,TGTGCCAGCAGCCTCGACCTCTTCTCCTTAGCGGGAGTTAACACCGGGGAGCTGTTTTTT
TRBV12-3/TRBV12-4,13,few,TRBJ2-1,.,CASDRRIGNEQFF,TGTGCCAGTGACAGGCGGATCGGGAATGAGCAGTTCTTC
TRBV7-9,13,.,TRBJ2-1,.,CASSPGTTHEQFF,TGTGCCAGCAGCCCGGGGACCACGCATGAGCAGTTCTTC
TRBV11-2,14,few,TRBJ2-3,.,CASRSRLGTDTQYF,TGTGCCAGCAGGTCCCGTCTAGGCACAGATACGCAGTATTTT
TRBV7-2,15,few,TRBJ1-2,.,CASSRRDTSYYGYTF,TGTGCCAGCAGCCGCCGGGACACGTCGTACTATGGCTACACCTTC
TRBV7-6,16,many,TRBJ2-5,TRBD2,CASSLAGLAGGETQYF,TGTGCCAGCAGCTTAGCTGGGCTAGCGGGAGGAGAGACCCAGTACTTC
TRBV7-3,16,.,TRBJ2-3,TRBD2,CASSLKLAGGTDTQYF,TGTGCCAGCAGCTTAAAACTAGCGGGGGGCACAGATACGCAGTATTTT
TRBV5-1,15,few,TRBJ1-2,.,CASRPDVIPRYGYTF,TGCGCCAGCAGACCCGACGTTATCCCGCGCTATGGCTACACCTTC
TRBV7-9,17,.,TRBJ2-5,TRBD2,CASSLARGLAGQETQYF,TGTGCCAGCAGCTTAGCGCGAGGACTAGCGGGCCAAGAGACCCAGTACTTC
TRBV4-3,16,few,TRBJ2-2,.,CASSQEKTANTGELFF,TGCGCCAGCAGCCAAGAAAAGACCGCCAACACCGGGGAGCTGTTTTTT
TRBV2,14,.,TRBJ2-2,.,CASKSTPRGGELFF,TGTGCCAGCAAGTCCACCCCACGGGGCGGGGAGCTGTTTTTT
TRBV7-2,14,many,TRBJ2-2,.,CASSLEPNTGELFF,TGTGCCAGCAGCTTAGAACCGAACACCGGGGAGCTGTTTTTT
TRBV7-9,21,.,TRBJ2-3,TRBD2,CASSLVAGSSGTSGIADTQYF,TGTGCCAGCAGCTTAGTTGCAGGGTCGAGCGGGACTAGCGGGATCGCAGATACGCAGTATTTT
TRBV27,14,few,TRBJ2-1,TRBD2,CASTAGGAYNEQFF,TGTGCCAGCACGGCGGGAGGAGCCTACAATGAGCAGTTCTTC
TRBV24-1,13,.,TRBJ2-7,.,CATSDPSSGEQYF,TGTGCCACCAGTGATCCATCCTCCGGGGAGCAGTACTTC
TRBV7-9,14,.,TRBJ1-2,.,CASSSRDFNYGYTF,TGTGCCAGCAGCTCCCGGGACTTTAACTATGGCTACACCTTC
TRBV7-8,15,few,TRBJ2-2,.,CASTRGTANTGELFF,TGTGCCAGCACACGGGGGACGGCTAACACCGGGGAGCTGTTTTTT
TRBV7-2,17,few,TRBJ2-3,.,CASSLGVGGGSTDTQYF,TGTGCCAGCAGCCTAGGGGTGGGGGGTGGAAGCACAGATACGCAGTATTTT
TRBV18,19,.,TRBJ2-2,TRBD2,CASSPTGTSGSRGTGELFF,TGTGCCAGCTCACCAACCGGGACTAGCGGGAGTCGGGGCACCGGGGAGCTGTTTTTT
TRBV7-2,11,.,TRBJ2-5,.,CASSDRETQYF,TGTGCCAGCAGCGATAGGGAGACCCAGTACTTC
TRBV7-9,14,.,TRBJ1-3,.,CASSDGSSGNTIYF,TGTGCCAGCAGTGATGGAAGCTCTGGAAACACCATATATTTT
TRBV7-8,14,few,TRBJ2-3,.,CASSLPTHTDTQYF,TGTGCCAGCAGCTTACCTACACACACAGATACGCAGTATTTT
TRBV7-2,16,.,TRBJ2-1,.,CASSQIRRTSYNEQFF,TGTGCCAGCAGCCAAATCCGGCGTACATCCTACAATGAGCAGTTCTTC
TRBV14,15,.,TRBJ2-1,.,CASSQTRGNYNEQFF,TGTGCCAGCAGCCAGACCCGGGGTAATTACAATGAGCAGTTCTTC
TRBV15,16,.,TRBJ2-1,TRBD2,CATSRDGGRGRNEQFF,TGTGCCACCAGCAGAGACGGCGGGAGAGGGAGAAATGAGCAGTTCTTC
TRBV7-9,13,few,TRBJ2-1,.,CASTQFQADEQFF,TGTGCCAGCACCCAGTTTCAGGCCGATGAGCAGTTCTTC
TRBV7-2,13,.,TRBJ2-3,.,CASSLDTGGTQYF,TGTGCCAGCAGCTTAGACACGGGTGGGACGCAGTATTTT
TRBV20-1,13,.,TRBJ2-3,.,CSARGPPADTQYF,TGCAGTGCCAGAGGCCCACCCGCAGATACGCAGTATTTT
TRBV10-2,13,.,TRBJ2-1,TRBD2,CASRLAGHNEQFF,TGCGCCAGCAGGCTAGCGGGGCACAATGAGCAGTTCTTC
TRBV7-2,17,.,TRBJ1-1,TRBD1,CASSLGTGVPMNTEAFF,TGTGCCAGCAGCCTCGGGACAGGGGTTCCTATGAACACTGAAGCTTTCTTT
TRBV12-3/TRBV12-4,14,many,TRBJ2-5,TRBD2,CASTPGGTQETQYF,TGTGCCAGCACCCCCGGGGGGACTCAAGAGACCCAGTACTTC
TRBV7-2,16,few,TRBJ1-2,TRBD1,CASSFQGARRNYGYTF,TGTGCCAGCAGCTTTCAGGGGGCGAGGAGGAACTATGGCTACACCTTC
TRBV30,13,.,TRBJ1-5,.,CAWSPPLLQPQHF,TGTGCCTGGAGTCCCCCGCTTCTCCAGCCCCAGCATTTT
TRBV27,14,.,TRBJ1-1,.,CASSTITGGTEAFF,TGTGCCAGCAGCACTATAACCGGGGGCACTGAAGCTTTCTTT
TRBV7-2,13,.,TRBJ2-1,.,CASSLAVGSEQFF,TGTGCCAGCAGCTTAGCGGTAGGCAGTGAGCAGTTCTTC
TRBV7-2,16,many,TRBJ1-1,TRBD1,CASSLPGQGPHTEAFF,TGTGCCAGCAGCCTTCCGGGACAGGGTCCCCACACTGAAGCTTTCTTT
TRBV25-1,14,.,TRBJ2-7,TRBD2,CASSRSGSFYEQYF,TGTGCCAGCAGTCGTAGCGGGAGTTTCTACGAGCAGTACTTC
TRBV7-2,14,many,TRBJ1-1,.,CASSFTDRGTEAFF,TGTGCCAGCAGCTTTACGGACCGCGGGACTGAAGCTTTCTTT
TRBV7-2,14,many,TRBJ1-5,TRBD1,CASSLVGGAQPQHF,TGTGCCAGCAGCTTAGTAGGGGGCGCACAGCCCCAGCATTTT
TRBV5-6,17,.,TRBJ1-2,.,CASSLKSPGMRRYGYTF,TGTGCCAGCAGCTTGAAATCTCCAGGCATGCGGCGGTATGGCTACACCTTC
TRBV7-9,15,many,TRBJ2-5,TRBD2,CASSSGLAGQETQYF,TGTGCCAGCAGCTCCGGCTTAGCGGGACAAGAGACCCAGTACTTC
TRBV7-8,17,many,TRBJ1-5,.,CASSPNYGTRSNQPQHF,TGTGCCAGCAGCCCGAATTACGGGACAAGGAGCAATCAGCCCCAGCATTTT